This passage covers 32 T cell receptor beta chains from one sample sequenced in a study of T cells in Graves' hyperthyroidism and ophthalmopathy. RNA transcripts provided the source from which TCR beta CDR3 regions were amplified. An initial round of RT-PCR targeting the TCR CDR3 relied on the HTBI primer set. MiXCR, applied by TCRdb to the multiplex PCR reads, yields one record per CDR3 protein. The sample consists of about half a million distinct CDR3 sequences, around 24% of them appearing once. Source material: blood. Receptor source: a woman in her 30s with Graves' ophthalmopathy.

There are many counts of this clonotype. The chain carries TRBV29-1 and TRBJ2-7; the D gene is possibly TRBD1 (6 bases). Germline lookup yields CDR1 SQVTM and CDR2 ANQGSEA. The CDR3 runs to 12 residues. The V end lost 4 bases, the J end lost 2 bases, and 9 bases lay between the germline ends. The CDR3 nucleotides read TGCAGCGTTGCTTGGACAGCCTACGAGCAGTACTTC. Its protein is CSVAWTAYEQYF.

Ten or more counts support this clonotype. The J gene is TRBJ2-7, the V gene TRBV20-1, with TRBD2 identical over 9 bases. Germline CDR1 and CDR2: DFQATT and SNEGSKA (reference sequence). There are 15 residues in the CDR3. V lost 7 bases and J lost 3; bases outside the gene matches: 13. The CDR3, as DNA: TGCAGTGTCAAAGAGGGGCTAGCGGGGATCTACGAGCAGTACTTC. Residues: CSVKEGLAGIYEQYF.

This clonotype has a count of ten or more. The chain combines TRBV6-5 with TRBJ1-1; 8 nucleotides align to TRBD1. The CDR3 spans 13 residues. CDR1 is MNHEY, CDR2 SVGAGI, per germline. Losses at the gene ends were 7 bases for V and 5 bases for J; bases not matched to a gene: 6. For the CDR3, the DNA is TGTGCCAGCATTTGGGACAGGCGGACTGAAGCTTTCTTT. Its protein is CASIWDRRTEAFF.

This clonotype was recorded many times. A junction end diverges from the germline sequence, so it may reflect a read error. The chain is built from TRBV12-3 or TRBV12-4 and TRBJ1-1; maybe TRBD1 (6 bases). CDR3 length equals 13 residues. This CDR3 reads CASSLAGDTGAFF. CDR3 DNA sequence: TGTGCCAGCAGTCTCGCAGGGGACACTGGAGCTTTCTTT.

At least ten counts were recorded for this clonotype. V gene TRBV7-2 combines with J gene TRBJ2-7; D is uncertain. Germline V CDR1 and CDR2: SGHTA, FQGNSA. This CDR3 region has 13 residues. The V end was cut by 1 base, the J end by 4 bases, with 8 bases between. CDR3 protein: CASSLVPRYEQYF. The CDR3 bases are TGTGCCAGCAGCTTAGTGCCCAGATACGAGCAGTACTTC.

This clonotype has only one observation. The V call is TRBV6-1, the J call TRBJ1-5, with no clear D. Trimming shortened V by 2 bases and J by 7 bases, and 6 bases separated the two germline ends. CDR1 MNHNS and CDR2 SASEGT come from the germline V gene. This CDR3 contains 12 residues. This chain's CDR3 is CASSERVQPQHF. CDR3 sequence (DNA): TGTGCCAGCAGTGAACGGGTCCAGCCCCAGCATTTT.

This chain joins TRBV6-1 and TRBJ2-5; tentatively, D is TRBD1 (5 bases). Between the trimmed V and J ends, which lost 10 bases and 1 base, there was a span of 13 bases. Germline V gene lookup returns CDR1 MNHNS and CDR2 SASEGT. The CDR3 length is 13 residues. CDR3 sequence (DNA): TGTGCCACTAAAGGGGCCTCCCAAGAGACCCAGTACTTC. It specifies CATKGASQETQYF.

In DNA form, the CDR3 reads TGTGCCAGCAGCCGAGCCGGGGCCCCCGTAGGGCTGTTTTTT. Its protein product is CASSRAGAPVGLFF. The V gene is TRBV7-9, the J gene TRBJ2-2; D is perhaps TRBD1 or TRBD2 (5 bases each). The germline V gene encodes CDR1 SEHNR and CDR2 FQNEAQ (reference sequence). V was cut by 5 bases and J by 13 bases, with 20 bases left in between. This CDR3 spans 14 amino acids.

This clonotype has ten or more counts. The V call is TRBV7-2, the J call TRBJ2-7; D is unclear. Per germline, CDR1 SGHTA and CDR2 FQGNSA. The CDR3 is 11 residues long. The ends were cut back, 1 base at V and 6 bases at J, with 4 bases in the middle. CDR3 sequence: CASSLDREQYF. CDR3 bases: TGTGCCAGCAGCTTAGATCGCGAGCAGTACTTC.

This clonotype has just one count. The genes are TRBV12-3 or TRBV12-4 and TRBJ1-6, with 7 nucleotides matching TRBD1. Trimming at V came to 6 bases and at J to 9 bases, leaving 11 bases not matched to a gene. There are 15 residues in the CDR3. The CDR3 protein is CASRRQGITISPLHF. The CDR3, as DNA: TGTGCCAGCAGAAGACAGGGAATAACCATTTCACCCCTCCACTTT.

CDR3 sequence reads: CASSFEGPPYEQYF. DNA of the CDR3: TGTGCCAGCAGTTTCGAAGGGCCTCCCTACGAGCAGTACTTC. This chain connects TRBV27 to TRBJ2-7, with D hard to call. The V and J ends lost 3 bases and 2 bases respectively, with 11 bases between them. The CDR3 loop spans 14 amino acids. Germline CDR1 and CDR2: MNHEY and SMNVEV (reference sequence).

This sequence joins TRBV19 and TRBJ2-2; D is perhaps TRBD2 (5 bases). The CDR3 has 16 amino acids. The V gene lost 3 bases and the J gene lost 4 bases, with 15 bases spanning the gap. Per germline, CDR1 LNHDA and CDR2 SQIVND (reference sequence). CDR3 protein: CASSIPGFGSTGELFF. Here the CDR3 DNA reads TGTGCCAGTAGTATTCCGGGATTCGGTAGCACCGGGGAGCTGTTTTTT.

This clonotype was seen many times. The genes are TRBV2 and TRBJ1-1; D gene ambiguous. CDR3 length: 13 residues. The V gene lost 6 bases and the J gene lost 3 bases, with 11 bases spanning the gap. Germline lookup yields CDR1 SNHLY and CDR2 FYNNEI. CDR3: CASRSRRDTEAFF. The CDR3 DNA sequence: TGTGCCAGCAGATCAAGACGAGACACTGAAGCTTTCTTT. Full variable domain (outside the CDR3, taken from reference TRBV2 and TRBJ1-1): EPEVTQTPSHQVTQMGQEVILRCVPISNHLYFYWYRQILGQKVEFLVSFYNNEISEKSEIFDDQFSVERPDGSNFTLKIRSTKLEDSAMYFCASRSRRDTEAFFGQGTRLTVV.

This clonotype was detected many times. The chain combines TRBV7-2 with TRBJ2-7; 8 positions match TRBD2. Germline V gene data show CDR1 as SGHTA and CDR2 as FQGNSA. The trim removed 4 bases at V and 3 bases at J, leaving 8 bases unmatched. There are 15 residues in the CDR3. CDR3 nucleotide sequence: TGTGCCAGCAGCTATCTCCGGGGGGGCGGCTACGAGCAGTACTTC. Amino acids: CASSYLRGGGYEQYF.

This clonotype was counted ten times or more. J is TRBJ1-2 and V is TRBV6-1; 7 positions agree with TRBD1. V lost 7 bases and J lost 4; bases outside the gene matches: 15. Germline-derived CDR1 and CDR2 are MNHNS and SASEGT. The CDR3 spans 16 residues. The CDR3 reads CASTRGQELSSYGYTF. CDR3 coding DNA: TGTGCCAGCACTAGAGGACAGGAGCTCTCTTCCTATGGCTACACCTTC.

The genes are TRBV30 and TRBJ2-7; D is undetermined. Germline V lookup: CDR1 GTSNPN, CDR2 SVGIG (reference sequence). This CDR3 comprises 12 residues. Trimming took off 4 bases at V and 6 bases at J, with 13 bases between the two ends. In DNA, the CDR3 is TGTGCCTGGACCCGCCCCTCCCTCGAGCAGTACTTC. It is translated as CAWTRPSLEQYF.

This clonotype was seen ten or more times. The gene calls are TRBV20-1 and TRBJ1-5; D is uncertain. The V and J ends lost 0 bases and 1 base respectively, with 13 bases between them. Germline V gene sequence: CDR1 DFQATT, CDR2 SNEGSKA (reference sequence). This CDR3 has 16 amino acids. The CDR3 reads CSARDRLTASNQPQHF. In nucleotides, the CDR3 is TGCAGTGCTAGAGATCGCCTAACAGCGAGCAATCAGCCCCAGCATTTT.

This clonotype was observed many times. This chain uses TRBV6-2 or TRBV6-3 with TRBJ1-1; D unresolved. V was pared by 2 bases and J by 2 bases, with 21 bases between. Germline lookup yields CDR1 MNHEY and CDR2 SVGEGT. The CDR3 is made up of 18 amino acids. The CDR3 region is CASSYGRILTHPNTEAFF. For the CDR3, the DNA is TGTGCCAGCAGTTACGGCCGGATCCTGACGCACCCAAACACTGAAGCTTTCTTT.

This clonotype turned up a few times. This clone may be a read error of a much larger clone one base away. The chain has TRBV6-1 and TRBJ2-5, with unresolved D. Germline V gene data show CDR1 as MNHNS and CDR2 as SASEGT. V was pared by 1 base and J by 3 bases, with 9 bases between. The CDR3 loop spans 14 amino acids. The CDR3 DNA reads as TGTGCCAGCAGTGAAGGTCAGCCCAAAGAGACCCAGTACTTC. Translation gives CASSEGQPKETQYF.

In this sample, this clonotype turned up many times. The V call is TRBV9, the J call TRBJ2-5; a possible D gene is TRBD2 (5 bases). The CDR3 has 13 residues. CDR1 is SGDLS, CDR2 YYNGEE, per germline. V lost 4 bases, J lost 5 bases, and 12 bases lay in between. The CDR3 protein is CASSLPPGETQYF. The CDR3 nucleotides read TGTGCCAGCAGCCTACCCCCGGGGGAGACCCAGTACTTC.

This clonotype occurred many times. This chain connects TRBV11-2 to TRBJ1-1, with D perhaps TRBD1 (6 bases). The CDR3 sequence is 13 residues long. V gave up 4 bases and J gave up 8 bases, with 14 bases separating them. The germline gives CDR1 SGHAT, CDR2 FQNNGV. The CDR3 reads CASSSGGDREAFF. In nucleotides, the CDR3 is TGTGCCAGCAGCTCCGGGGGCGACAGGGAAGCTTTCTTT.

V is TRBV6-1 and J is TRBJ1-1; D call uncertain. Looked up from germline, CDR1 is MNHNS and CDR2 is SASEGT. Trimming stripped 7 bases from V and 1 base from J, with 7 bases between. CDR3 length: 12 amino acids. The CDR3 protein is CASTAGNTEAFF. The DNA of the CDR3 is TGTGCCAGCACTGCCGGGAACACTGAAGCTTTCTTT.

This clonotype was counted ten times or more. The rearrangement joins TRBV7-3 to TRBJ1-1; possible D gene TRBD1, 5 bases. CDR3 length: 16 amino acids. V gave up 2 bases and J gave up 1 base, with 14 bases separating them. Germline CDR1 SGHTA, CDR2 FQGTGA. In nucleotides, the CDR3 is TGTGCCAGCAGCTTACCTCCCGGCCAGGGGAACACTGAAGCTTTCTTT. Its translation is CASSLPPGQGNTEAFF.

This clonotype was found many times. The genes are TRBV10-2 and TRBJ1-1; 9 bases match TRBD1. The CDR3 has 15 amino acids. CDR1 WSHSY and CDR2 SAAADI come from the germline V gene. V lost 5 bases, J lost 5 bases, and 9 bases stayed unmatched. In DNA form, the CDR3 reads TGCGCCAGCAGTACAGGGGGCTCCCGCGGTACTGAAGCTTTCTTT. It specifies CASSTGGSRGTEAFF.

The chain couples TRBV29-1 to TRBJ1-2, with a weak D call TRBD1 (5 bases). CDR3 size: 13 residues. V was cut by 3 bases and J by 2 bases, with 10 bases left in between. Germline lookup yields CDR1 SQVTM and CDR2 ANQGSEA. The chain's CDR3 is CSVEGELNYGYTF. DNA of the CDR3: TGCAGCGTTGAGGGGGAATTGAACTATGGCTACACCTTC.

Remarks on this clonotype: One end of the junction does not line up with germline, which may come from a read error. The J gene is TRBJ2-4, the V gene TRBV6-1; 7 bases fit TRBD2. CDR3 length: 12 amino acids. CDR1 and CDR2 (germline): MNHNS, SASEGT. This CDR3 reads CAGGLGPGIKYF. CDR3 in DNA: TGTGCCGGCGGACTAGGCCCGGGCATTAAGTACTTC.

This clonotype was found many times. V gene TRBV27 combines with J gene TRBJ1-2; 8 nucleotides line up with TRBD1. Unmatched junction bases numbered 24, after V lost 4 bases and J lost 5 bases. The CDR3 has 20 residues. Looked up from germline, CDR1 is MNHEY and CDR2 is SMNVEV (reference sequence). In nucleotides, the CDR3 is TGTGCCAGCAGTTCAAATATTCCGGGACAGGCAACGGGGGTTCAGTATGGCTACACCTTC. This sequence encodes CASSSNIPGQATGVQYGYTF.

This clonotype was found many times. The chain combines TRBV5-5 with TRBJ2-7; D not certain. There are 16 residues in the CDR3. V lost 4 bases and J lost 2, with 19 bases in between. Germline CDR1 SGHKS, CDR2 YYEKEE (reference sequence). CDR3 DNA: TGTGCCAGCAGCCGCGGCCCCTACGGGCTCGCCTACGAGCAGTACTTC. Protein product: CASSRGPYGLAYEQYF.

Ten or more counts support this clonotype. The chain recombines TRBV5-1 with TRBJ2-7; D possibly corresponds to TRBD2 (7 bases). The CDR3 covers 18 residues. V lost 1 base and J lost 5, with 25 bases in between. The V gene's germline CDR1 is SGHRS and CDR2 YFSETQ. The CDR3 is CASSLFPGVRQSGNEQYF. The CDR3 DNA sequence: TGCGCCAGCAGCTTGTTTCCAGGGGTTCGCCAAAGCGGGAACGAGCAGTACTTC.

This clonotype has at least ten counts. The chain couples TRBV12-3 or TRBV12-4 to TRBJ2-5, with TRBD2 matching 9 bases. CDR3 length: 14 amino acids. The trim removed 7 bases at V and 8 bases at J, leaving 11 bases unmatched. The CDR3 is CASTNWPSGVTQYF. CDR3 coding DNA: TGTGCCAGCACTAACTGGCCTAGCGGGGTTACCCAGTACTTC.

This clonotype was counted ten times or more. The DNA for the CDR3 is TGTGCCAGCAGCCCGGAGGGGGACAGGGAACAGGAGCAGTACTTC. It is translated as CASSPEGDREQEQYF. The chain recombines TRBV9 with TRBJ2-7; 9 positions match TRBD1. This CDR3 is 15 amino acids long. CDR1 and CDR2 (germline): SGDLS, YYNGEE. V lost 4 bases to trimming and J lost 7 bases; unmatched junction nucleotides: 12.

V usage is TRBV4-1 and J usage is TRBJ2-7, with D perhaps matching TRBD2 (5 bases). V lost 0 bases and J lost 2, with 8 bases in between. The CDR3 is made up of 14 amino acids. The germline V gene has CDR1 MGHRA and CDR2 YSYEKL. The CDR3 here is CASSQDSVTYEQYF. In DNA form, the CDR3 reads TGCGCCAGCAGCCAAGATAGCGTAACCTACGAGCAGTACTTC.